This entry lists 9 T cell receptor beta chains sequenced from one sample in a study of blood T cell repertoires in COVID-19. Profiling relied on immunoSEQ multiplex PCR, and the TCRdb table lists in-frame clones only, not all of them. In the table there are approximately 180,000 clones, approximately 90% of which are singletons. Sample: peripheral blood. Receptors were obtained from a woman in her 50s with acute or convalescent COVID-19.

This clone was seen a single time. This chain connects TRBV4-3 to TRBJ2-1, with 11 bases that match TRBD2. CDR3 length: 16 residues. The V segment lost 1 base and the J segment 8 bases; nucleotides outside the gene matches: 7. Per the germline V gene, CDR1 is LGHNA and CDR2 is YSLEER. CDR3 region: CASSQGTSGSSHEQFF. The CDR3 bases are TGCGCCAGCAGCCAAGGTACTAGCGGGAGTAGCCATGAGCAGTTCTTC.

V and J are TRBV19 and TRBJ2-1, with 10 bases fitting TRBD1. Trimming removed 3 bases from V and 2 bases from J; junction bases left unmatched: 4. The CDR3 consists of 16 residues. Germline V gene lookup returns CDR1 LNHDA and CDR2 SQIVND (reference sequence). The chain's CDR3 is CASSIWDRGAYNEQFF. CDR3 coding DNA: TGTGCCAGTAGTATCTGGGACAGGGGTGCCTACAATGAGCAGTTCTTC.

The chain has TRBV5-4 and TRBJ1-2; the match to TRBD1 covers 7 bases. Trimming cost V 2 bases and J 7 bases; bases outside gene matches: 5. CDR3 length equals 13 residues. Looked up from germline, CDR1 is SGHNT and CDR2 is YYREEE (reference sequence). The CDR3 loop is CASSFRQGGGYTF. The CDR3 DNA is TGTGCCAGCAGCTTCCGACAGGGAGGTGGCTACACCTTC. The full variable domain, its missing parts supplied by reference TRBV5-4 and TRBJ1-2, is ETGVTQSPTHLIKTRGQQVTLRCSSQSGHNTVSWYQQALGQGPQFIFQYYREEENGRGNFPPRFSGLQFPNYSSELNVNALELDDSALYLCASSFRQGGGYTFGSGTRLTVV.

This chain uses TRBV15 with TRBJ2-5; 8 bases map to TRBD2. This CDR3 region has 15 residues. Per the germline V gene, CDR1 is LNHNV and CDR2 is YYDKDF (reference sequence). With V trimmed by 0 bases and J by 2 bases, 2 bases remained unmatched. CDR3 coding DNA: TGTGCCACCAGCAGAGACGCTAGCGGGCAAGAGACCCAGTACTTC. This encodes CATSRDASGQETQYF.

The genes are TRBV7-9 and TRBJ2-5, with 9 bases matching TRBD2. The junction had 4 bases not matched to a gene; V was cut back by 3 bases and J by 2 bases. Germline CDR1 SEHNR, CDR2 FQNEAQ (reference sequence). CDR3 length: 15 residues. CDR3 in DNA: TGTGCCAGCAGCTTTGCTAGCGGGACTCAAGAGACCCAGTACTTC. Its protein product is CASSFASGTQETQYF.

The chain links TRBV5-1 to TRBJ2-1, with D maybe TRBD2 (5 bases). Germline CDR1 reads SGHRS; CDR2 reads YFSETQ. The germline V and J ends were trimmed by 3 bases and 3 bases, with 13 bases remaining between them. This CDR3 region has 15 residues. The CDR3 protein is CASSSVGVDYNEQFF. The CDR3 DNA follows: TGCGCCAGCAGCTCGGTGGGAGTAGACTACAATGAGCAGTTCTTC.

This chain links TRBV30 with TRBJ1-4; D is unclear. Germline-derived CDR1 and CDR2 are GTSNPN and SVGIG (reference sequence). Trimming cost V 4 bases and J 0 bases, with 24 bases left between them. This CDR3 region has 19 residues. The CDR3 DNA sequence: TGTGCCTGGAACCGCCAAAAAAGTGATCCGGTTGCAACTAATGAAAAACTGTTTTTT. Protein: CAWNRQKSDPVATNEKLFF. The complete variable domain, with remaining parts taken from reference TRBV30 and TRBJ1-4, reads SQTIHQWPATLVQPVGSPLSLECTVEGTSNPNLYWYRQAAGRGLQLLFYSVGIGQISSEVPQNLSASRPQDRQFILSSKKLLLSDSGFYLCAWNRQKSDPVATNEKLFFGSGTQLSVL.

The chain joins TRBV29-1 to TRBJ1-2; D may be TRBD1 (5 bases). Trimming removed 7 bases from V and 4 bases from J, with 19 bases in between. The germline gives CDR1 SQVTM, CDR2 ANQGSEA. This CDR3 has 14 residues. This chain's CDR3 is CSAQRGGAPYGYTF. The CDR3 DNA sequence: TGCAGCGCCCAACGCGGGGGTGCCCCCTATGGCTACACCTTC.

The gene calls are TRBV11-3 and TRBJ2-1; 7 bases match TRBD2. J lost 3 bases, V lost 0 bases, and 5 bases had no gene match. The CDR3 sequence is 16 residues long. CDR1 SGHNT and CDR2 YENEEA come from the germline V gene. The CDR3 loop is CASSLDGSGGYNEQFF. CDR3 bases: TGTGCCAGCAGCTTAGATGGGTCGGGGGGCTACAATGAGCAGTTCTTC.